One and the same sample provided the 23 T cell receptor beta chains below, sequenced in a study of CD8+ T cells in alopecia areata. Extraction of RNA preceded its reverse transcription into cDNA, which served as the sequencing template. The protocol was immunoSEQ multiplex PCR, while the TCRdb copy is restricted to in-frame clones and leaves out a portion. The profile covers 180,000 or so clones, with just over 65% appearing a single time and more than 9.5% taken by the ten largest. The sample here was CD8+ T cells sorted from blood, taken at week 0. These receptor sequences come from a human donor with alopecia areata.

This clone was picked up one time. The rearrangement uses TRBV7-9 and TRBJ1-2; weak D call: TRBD1 (5 bases). Germline CDR1 reads SEHNR; CDR2 reads FQNEAQ (reference sequence). This CDR3 is 12 amino acids long. Deletions cut 5 bases from V and 8 bases from J, with 12 bases between. The DNA of the CDR3 is TGTGCCAGCAGCCGACAGCAATTCGGCTACACCTTC. This translates into CASSRQQFGYTF.

The chain joins TRBV28 to TRBJ1-3; perhaps TRBD1 as D (5 bases). The CDR3 runs 15 residues. The V gene's germline CDR1 is MDHEN and CDR2 SYDVKM. Deletions cut 7 bases from V and 0 bases from J, with 13 bases between. The CDR3 DNA follows: TGTGCCAGCACCTTCGGCAGGGACTCTGGAAACACCATATATTTT. It translates to CASTFGRDSGNTIYF.

The chain is built from TRBV7-9 and TRBJ2-4, with 7 bases matching TRBD1. CDR3 length: 16 amino acids. The V segment lost 4 bases and the J segment 6 bases; nucleotides outside the gene matches: 12. The germline V gene encodes CDR1 SEHNR and CDR2 FQNEAQ (reference sequence). CDR3 bases: TGTGCCAGCAGCTCCGTGGCCGACAGGGTATCAAACATTCAGTACTTC. Residues: CASSSVADRVSNIQYF.

This clone turned up a few times. This chain joins TRBV7-8 and TRBJ2-7; TRBD2 is a possible D gene (6 bases). The CDR3 extends over 14 amino acids. Germline CDR1 reads SGHVS; CDR2 reads FQNEAQ. With 2 bases removed from V and 6 bases from J, the gap between germline ends came to 14 bases. The CDR3 protein is CASSLRGGRSEQYF. For the CDR3, the DNA is TGTGCCAGCAGCTTACGGGGAGGAAGATCCGAGCAGTACTTC.

This rearrangement joins TRBV27 to TRBJ2-1, with D unresolved. The CDR3 has 14 amino acids. Trimming removed 2 bases from V and 1 base from J, with 6 bases in between. Germline values: CDR1 MNHEY, CDR2 SMNVEV (reference sequence). The CDR3 nucleotides read TGTGCCAGCAGTTTACAGAGTTCCTACAATGAGCAGTTCTTC. Its protein product is CASSLQSSYNEQFF.

This chain connects TRBV29-1 to TRBJ2-3; the D is unclear. V was cut by 7 bases and J by 2 bases, with 4 bases left in between. The CDR3 extends over 10 amino acids. Germline values: CDR1 SQVTM, CDR2 ANQGSEA. The CDR3 DNA reads TGCAGCGGATTCACAGATACGCAGTATTTT. Amino acids: CSGFTDTQYF.

The table lists this clone with a few counts. The rearrangement joins TRBV7-2 to TRBJ2-1, with D unresolved. The CDR3 extends over 15 amino acids. In germline, CDR1 is SGHTA, CDR2 FQGNSA. With 5 bases removed from V and 0 bases from J, the gap between germline ends came to 11 bases. CDR3 DNA sequence: TGTGCCAGCAGCCTGGGGAAGAGCTCCTACAATGAGCAGTTCTTC. Translation gives CASSLGKSSYNEQFF.

This clone was seen only a few times. The chain recombines TRBV19 with TRBJ1-1, with D unclear. Deletions cut 1 base from V and 6 bases from J, with 6 bases between. The CDR3 runs to 12 residues. The V gene's germline CDR1 is LNHDA and CDR2 SQIVND (reference sequence). The CDR3 is CASSIGEAEAFF. The CDR3 nucleotides are TGTGCCAGTAGTATAGGCGAAGCTGAAGCTTTCTTT.

The rearrangement joins TRBV30 to TRBJ2-5; 9 nucleotides match TRBD1. CDR1 is GTSNPN, CDR2 SVGIG, per germline (reference sequence). This CDR3 has 14 residues. V lost 2 bases, J lost 2 bases, and 3 bases stayed unmatched. In nucleotides, the CDR3 is TGTGCCTGGAGTCCGGGACAGGGACAAGAGACCCAGTACTTC. Protein product: CAWSPGQGQETQYF.

This clone has just a few counts. This chain uses TRBV19 with TRBJ1-5, with D possibly matching TRBD1 (5 bases). With 2 bases removed from V and 3 bases from J, the gap between germline ends came to 11 bases. Germline V gives CDR1 LNHDA, CDR2 SQIVND (reference sequence). This CDR3 contains 15 residues. The CDR3 DNA is TGTGCCAGTAGTATACCCCAGGGAATCAATCAGCCCCAGCATTTT. Protein: CASSIPQGINQPQHF.

The chain recombines TRBV29-1 with TRBJ2-4, with a possible D match to TRBD2 (5 bases). V was pared by 1 base and J by 8 bases, with 12 bases between. This CDR3 has 13 residues. In germline, CDR1 is SQVTM, CDR2 ANQGSEA. CDR3 protein: CSVEGGIADIQYF. Written as DNA, the CDR3 is TGCAGCGTTGAAGGAGGGATCGCGGACATTCAGTACTTC.

The table lists this clone with a few counts. The chain combines TRBV19 with TRBJ2-4; D is possibly TRBD1 (6 bases). This CDR3 is built from 14 residues. Germline values: CDR1 LNHDA, CDR2 SQIVND (reference sequence). Trimming cost V 3 bases and J 1 base, with 7 bases left between them. CDR3 sequence (DNA): TGTGCCAGTAGTATCCAGGGGGCCAAAAACATTCAGTACTTC. This translates into CASSIQGAKNIQYF. Full variable domain (remainder filled in from reference TRBV19 and TRBJ2-4): DGGITQSPKYLFRKEGQNVTLSCEQNLNHDAMYWYRQDPGQGLRLIYYSQIVNDFQKGDIAEGYSVSREKKESFPLTVTSAQKNPTAFYLCASSIQGAKNIQYFGAGTRLSVL.

The J gene is TRBJ1-1, the V gene TRBV5-6; D unresolved. The CDR3 is 12 residues long. The V end was cut by 2 bases, the J end by 7 bases, with 9 bases between. Per germline, CDR1 SGHDT and CDR2 YYEEEE. CDR3 sequence: CASSFPGFEAFF. Written as DNA, the CDR3 is TGTGCCAGCAGCTTCCCGGGATTTGAAGCTTTCTTT.

For this clone: One end of the junction fails to match germline, which may point to a read error. This chain joins TRBV7-7 and TRBJ2-3; 12 bases match TRBD2. Germline V lookup: CDR1 SSHAT, CDR2 FNYEAQ (reference sequence). This CDR3 has 19 residues. CDR3 protein: CASSLGTMGLAGHKDTQYF. In DNA form, the CDR3 reads TGTGCTAGCAGCTTAGGGACTATGGGACTAGCGGGCCACAAAGATACGCAGTATTTT.

The chain recombines TRBV29-1 with TRBJ2-7, with 7 bases matching TRBD1. Germline CDR1 and CDR2: SQVTM and ANQGSEA. V trimming: 2 bases; J trimming: 4 bases; junction bases outside the gene matches: 5. CDR3 size: 13 residues. CDR3 sequence: CSVEKGTDYEQYF. The CDR3 bases are TGCAGCGTTGAAAAAGGGACAGATTACGAGCAGTACTTC.

V usage is TRBV19 and J usage is TRBJ2-7; no definite D call. Trimming cost V 4 bases and J 2 bases, with 18 bases left between them. This CDR3 is 16 amino acids long. Per the germline V gene, CDR1 is LNHDA and CDR2 is SQIVND (reference sequence). The chain's CDR3 is CASSNTNWNGPYEQYF. In nucleotides, the CDR3 is TGTGCCAGTAGTAACACCAACTGGAATGGCCCCTACGAGCAGTACTTC.

This clone came up once. This chain uses TRBV18 with TRBJ1-6; D might be TRBD1 (6 bases). The CDR3 runs to 15 residues. V lost 3 bases and J lost 8, with 14 bases in between. CDR1 KGHSH and CDR2 LQKENI come from the germline V gene. Here the CDR3 reads CASSPGGGPDSPLHF. The CDR3 nucleotides are TGTGCCAGCTCACCGGGTGGGGGGCCGGATTCACCCCTCCACTTT.

This chain links TRBV11-2 with TRBJ1-1; D call uncertain. CDR3 length equals 14 residues. In germline, CDR1 is SGHAT, CDR2 FQNNGV. Trimming left V 3 bases short and J 1 base short, with 9 bases between. CDR3 nucleotide sequence: TGTGCCAGCAGCTTCCAGACACGGAACACTGAAGCTTTCTTT. It specifies CASSFQTRNTEAFF.

The gene calls are TRBV13 and TRBJ2-4; D is tentatively TRBD1 or TRBD2 (7 bases each). V was shortened by 5 bases and J by 0 bases, with 20 bases between the two germline ends. The CDR3 is 18 residues long. Germline CDR1 and CDR2: PRHDT and FYEKMQ (reference sequence). The CDR3 DNA follows: TGTGCCAGCAGCAGGGGGGGACAGTGGTATCAAGCCAAAAACATTCAGTACTTC. It codes for CASSRGGQWYQAKNIQYF.

In this sample, this clone turned up once. J is TRBJ2-3 and V is TRBV27, with D tentatively TRBD2 (5 bases). CDR1 is MNHEY, CDR2 SMNVEV, per germline (reference sequence). CDR3 length equals 15 residues. V was shortened by 4 bases and J by 4 bases, with 15 bases between the two germline ends. The chain's CDR3 is CASSSDRAGADTQYF. The CDR3 bases are TGTGCCAGCAGTTCCGACCGTGCGGGCGCAGATACGCAGTATTTT.

This clone has more than one count but fewer than ten. This rearrangement joins TRBV23-1 to TRBJ1-4; the match to TRBD1 covers 9 bases. Being an ORF, TRBV23-1 has a function that is uncertain. After removal of 7 bases from V and 1 base from J, the junction contained 10 bases not matched to a gene. This CDR3 comprises 17 residues. CDR3 nucleotide sequence: TGCGCCAGCACACGACGAACAGGGGGCGTAACTAATGAAAAACTGTTTTTT. Translated: CASTRRTGGVTNEKLFF.

CDR3 in amino acids: CASSSRDRYYEQYF. The CDR3 nucleotides read TGTGCCAGCAGCTCAAGGGACAGGTACTACGAGCAGTACTTC. This chain links TRBV7-2 with TRBJ2-7; 8 nucleotides agree with TRBD1. V trimming: 4 bases; J trimming: 3 bases; junction bases outside the gene matches: 5. The CDR3 is 14 amino acids. CDR1 and CDR2 from the germline V gene are SGHTA and FQGNSA.

J is TRBJ1-4 and V is TRBV30, with 8 bases that match TRBD1. CDR1 is GTSNPN and CDR2 is SVGIG in the germline V gene (reference sequence). This CDR3 is 13 amino acids long. Trimming cost V 1 base and J 5 bases; bases outside gene matches: 0. The CDR3 DNA reads TGTGCCTGGAGTGGGACAGGGAATGAAAAACTGTTTTTT. It encodes CAWSGTGNEKLFF.